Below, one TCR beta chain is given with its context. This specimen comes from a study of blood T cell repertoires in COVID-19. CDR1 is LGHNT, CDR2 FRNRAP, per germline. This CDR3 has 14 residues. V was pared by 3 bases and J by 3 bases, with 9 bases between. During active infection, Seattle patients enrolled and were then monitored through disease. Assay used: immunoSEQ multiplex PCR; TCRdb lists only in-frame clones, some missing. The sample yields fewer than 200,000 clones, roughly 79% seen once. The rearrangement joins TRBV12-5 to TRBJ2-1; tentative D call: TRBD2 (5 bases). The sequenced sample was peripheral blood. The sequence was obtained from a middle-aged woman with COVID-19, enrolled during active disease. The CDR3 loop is CASGFIGGYNEQFF. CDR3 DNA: TGTGCTAGTGGTTTCATAGGAGGCTACAATGAGCAGTTCTTC.